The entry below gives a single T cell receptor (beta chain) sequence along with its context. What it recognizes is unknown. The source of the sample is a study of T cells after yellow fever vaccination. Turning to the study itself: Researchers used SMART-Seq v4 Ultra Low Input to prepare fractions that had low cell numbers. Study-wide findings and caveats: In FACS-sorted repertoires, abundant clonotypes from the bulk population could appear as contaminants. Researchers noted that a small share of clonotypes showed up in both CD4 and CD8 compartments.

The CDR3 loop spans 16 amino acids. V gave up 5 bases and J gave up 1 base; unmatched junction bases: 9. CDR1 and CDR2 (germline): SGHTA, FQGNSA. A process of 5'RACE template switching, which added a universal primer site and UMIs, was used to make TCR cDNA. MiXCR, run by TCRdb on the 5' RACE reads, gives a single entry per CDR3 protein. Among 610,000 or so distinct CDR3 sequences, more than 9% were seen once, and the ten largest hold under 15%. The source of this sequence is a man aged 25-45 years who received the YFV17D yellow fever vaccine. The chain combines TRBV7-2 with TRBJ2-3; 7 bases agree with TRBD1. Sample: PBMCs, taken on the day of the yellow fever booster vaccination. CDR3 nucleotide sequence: TGTGCCAGCAGCGCAGCCGACAGGGTGGGCACAGATACGCAGTATTTT. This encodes CASSAADRVGTDTQYF.